Following are 12 T cell receptor beta chains from one sample sequenced in a study of cytomegalovirus exposure and HLA in healthy donors. The PCR contained 60 Vbeta and 13 Jbeta primers. Profiled with immunoSEQ multiplex PCR; TCRdb holds only in-frame clones, not every one. This sample has more than 200,000 clones; over 80% occur once, and the top ten carry roughly 5.5%. The sequencing input was PBMCs. The receptors come from a man aged 35-49 years in good health and CMV-seropositive.

This clone occurred a few times. V is TRBV14 and J is TRBJ2-7; D call uncertain. Germline CDR1 is SGHDN and CDR2 is FVKESK. The V end lost 4 bases, the J end lost 2 bases, and 12 bases lay between the germline ends. The CDR3 covers 14 residues. For the CDR3, the DNA is TGTGCCAGCAGCCCTCAAAGCCTAACCTACGAGCAGTACTTC. Its translation is CASSPQSLTYEQYF.

The chain uses TRBV27 and TRBJ2-5; no clear D gene. This CDR3 contains 14 residues. Trimming removed 7 bases at V and 2 bases at J, with 14 bases between. Germline V gene sequence: CDR1 MNHEY, CDR2 SMNVEV (reference sequence). CDR3 sequence: CASNPAGIQETQYF. CDR3 sequence (DNA): TGTGCCAGCAACCCGGCAGGCATACAAGAGACCCAGTACTTC.

The chain is built from TRBV7-3 and TRBJ2-1, with 11 positions matching TRBD2. The germline V gene has CDR1 SGHTA and CDR2 FQGTGA. V lost 2 bases, J lost 9 bases, and 9 bases stayed unmatched. The CDR3 totals 16 residues. CDR3 nucleotides: TGTGCCAGCAGCTTACATACTAGCGGGAGTTTTCTTGAGCAGTTCTTC. As protein: CASSLHTSGSFLEQFF.

The V call is TRBV10-3, the J call TRBJ2-7, with a weak D call TRBD2 (6 bases). Germline lookup yields CDR1 ENHRY and CDR2 SYGVKD. The CDR3 is made up of 16 amino acids. The ends were cut back, 6 bases at V and 3 bases at J, with 21 bases in the middle. CDR3 residues: CAISGTEARDSYEQYF. CDR3 bases: TGTGCCATCAGCGGGACTGAGGCCCGGGATAGCTACGAGCAGTACTTC.

V usage is TRBV2 and J usage is TRBJ2-7; TRBD1 aligns across 7 bases. Per the germline V gene, CDR1 is SNHLY and CDR2 is FYNNEI. With V trimmed by 6 bases and J by 4 bases, 9 bases remained unmatched. This CDR3 contains 14 residues. CDR3 region: CASRVTGSGYEQYF. DNA for the CDR3: TGTGCCAGCAGGGTGACAGGGTCGGGGTACGAGCAGTACTTC.

The gene calls are TRBV9 and TRBJ1-1, with a weak D call TRBD1 (6 bases). Germline values: CDR1 SGDLS, CDR2 YYNGEE. V was clipped by 4 bases and J by 5 bases, with 15 bases between them. This CDR3 region has 14 residues. The CDR3 loop is CASSRGGGDTEAFF. DNA for the CDR3: TGTGCCAGCAGCCGAGGGGGAGGGGATACTGAAGCTTTCTTT.

This clone was seen a single time. The chain combines TRBV6-5 with TRBJ2-7; 9 bases map to TRBD2. V lost 0 bases to trimming and J lost 5 bases; unmatched junction nucleotides: 5. This CDR3 has 15 amino acids. Looked up from germline, CDR1 is MNHEY and CDR2 is SVGAGI. Here the CDR3 reads CASSYSASGIHEQYF. The CDR3 DNA sequence: TGTGCCAGCAGTTACTCGGCTAGCGGGATCCACGAGCAGTACTTC.

With respect to this clone: Distinct nucleotide sequences in the sample also encode this CDR3. The V call is TRBV6-4, the J call TRBJ2-1; 11 nucleotides align to TRBD2. J lost 5 bases, V lost 4 bases, and 1 base had no gene match. Germline V gene lookup returns CDR1 MRHNA and CDR2 SNTAGT. This CDR3 is built from 14 residues. CDR3 in amino acids: CASSGLAGNNEQFF. CDR3 nucleotides: TGTGCCAGCAGTGGACTAGCGGGGAACAATGAGCAGTTCTTC.

The rearrangement joins TRBV4-1 to TRBJ2-7, with 10 bases fitting TRBD2. Trimming removed 1 base from V and 4 bases from J; junction bases left unmatched: 4. Germline V gene lookup returns CDR1 MGHRA and CDR2 YSYEKL. CDR3 size: 15 residues. CDR3 protein: CASSQGSSGGYEQYF. The CDR3 DNA sequence: TGCGCCAGCAGCCAAGGGTCTAGCGGGGGATACGAGCAGTACTTC.

The genes are TRBV29-1 and TRBJ2-3; maybe TRBD1 (6 bases). Germline V gives CDR1 SQVTM, CDR2 ANQGSEA. This CDR3 is built from 12 residues. V was trimmed by 3 bases and J by 4 bases, leaving 8 bases between them. The CDR3 reads CSVEGQADTQYF. The DNA of the CDR3 is TGCAGCGTTGAGGGACAAGCAGATACGCAGTATTTT.

The count of this clone is one. V gene TRBV5-1 combines with J gene TRBJ1-2; a possible D gene is TRBD1 (5 bases). V lost 0 bases and J 4 bases, leaving 10 bases between the germline ends. This CDR3 is 14 amino acids long. Looked up from germline, CDR1 is SGHRS and CDR2 is YFSETQ. CDR3 residues: CASSLGGGIYGYTF. The CDR3 region has the DNA TGCGCCAGCAGCTTGGGGGGCGGTATCTATGGCTACACCTTC.

The rearrangement uses TRBV5-4 and TRBJ2-3, with D unclear. This CDR3 spans 13 amino acids. The V gene's germline CDR1 is SGHNT and CDR2 YYREEE (reference sequence). V was clipped by 3 bases and J by 6 bases, with 11 bases between them. The CDR3 region is CASSSPPSDTQYF. The CDR3 bases are TGTGCCAGCAGCTCCCCCCCCTCGGATACGCAGTATTTT.